Shown below are 4 T cell receptor beta chains from a single sample sequenced in a study of shared clonotypes between healthy human individuals. Assay: immunoSEQ multiplex PCR; the TCRdb copy retains only in-frame clones and omits some. The sample yields 450,000 to 500,000 clones, roughly 80% seen once. The sample comprised PBMCs. All receptors derive from a middle-aged woman in good health. Some clones in this sample may be carry-over from other donors' samples.

This clone has just one count. This chain joins TRBV7-2 and TRBJ2-2; D uncertain. CDR1 SGHTA and CDR2 FQGNSA come from the germline V gene. V lost 6 bases and J 3 bases, leaving 14 bases between the germline ends. This CDR3 region has 15 residues. The CDR3 nucleotides are TGTGCCAGCAGACCCGGAAGGGCGGACACCGGGGAGCTGTTTTTT. Residues: CASRPGRADTGELFF.

This chain connects TRBV7-2 to TRBJ2-7; D remains ambiguous. CDR1 SGHTA and CDR2 FQGNSA come from the germline V gene. The V end was cut by 4 bases, the J end by 5 bases, with 12 bases between. The CDR3 runs 13 residues. This CDR3 is CASSSPQINEQYF. The DNA of the CDR3 is TGTGCCAGCAGCTCCCCTCAGATAAACGAGCAGTACTTC.

Note on this clone: A far larger clone is only one base removed, so a read error is likely. This chain connects TRBV25-1 to TRBJ1-4; the match to TRBD1 covers 8 bases. The CDR3 spans 15 residues. Germline-derived CDR1 and CDR2 are MGHDK and SYGVNS. The CDR3 sequence: CAGSEYTGGNEKLFF. In DNA form, the CDR3 reads TGTGCCGGCAGTGAATATACAGGGGGAAATGAAAAACTGTTTTTT.

For this clone: A far larger clone is just one base off, so this is likely a read error. V and J are TRBV6-1 and TRBJ1-2, with a possible D match to TRBD1 (5 bases). This CDR3 has 14 residues. The germline CDR1 and CDR2 sequences are MNHNS and SASEGT. Trimming removed 10 bases at V and 6 bases at J, with 21 bases between. CDR3 bases: TGTGCCACCATTTCGACAGAGCAGCGAGATGGCTACACCTTC. This codes for CATISTEQRDGYTF.